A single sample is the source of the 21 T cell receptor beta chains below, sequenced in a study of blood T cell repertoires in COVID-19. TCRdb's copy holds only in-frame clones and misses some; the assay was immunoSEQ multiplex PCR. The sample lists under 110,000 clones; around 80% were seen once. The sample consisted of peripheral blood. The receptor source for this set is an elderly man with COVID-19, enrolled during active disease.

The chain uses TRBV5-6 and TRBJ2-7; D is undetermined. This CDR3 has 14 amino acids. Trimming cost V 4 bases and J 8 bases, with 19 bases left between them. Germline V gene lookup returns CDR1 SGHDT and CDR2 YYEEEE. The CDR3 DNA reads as TGTGCCAGCAGCCTACCAGCGAAACCTACGAAGCAGTACTTC. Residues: CASSLPAKPTKQYF.

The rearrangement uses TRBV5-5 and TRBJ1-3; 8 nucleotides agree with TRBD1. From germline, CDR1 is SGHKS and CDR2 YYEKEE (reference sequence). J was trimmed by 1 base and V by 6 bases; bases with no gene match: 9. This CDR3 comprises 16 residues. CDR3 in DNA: TGTGCCAGCAACCCCGGACAGGGAGAGTCTGGAAACACCATATATTTT. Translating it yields CASNPGQGESGNTIYF.

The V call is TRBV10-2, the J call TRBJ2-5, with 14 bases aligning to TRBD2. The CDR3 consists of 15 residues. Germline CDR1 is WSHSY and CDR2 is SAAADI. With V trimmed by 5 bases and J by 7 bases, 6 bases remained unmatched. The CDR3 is CASSLGLAGGGTQYF. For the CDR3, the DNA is TGCGCCAGCAGTCTCGGACTAGCGGGGGGAGGGACCCAGTACTTC.

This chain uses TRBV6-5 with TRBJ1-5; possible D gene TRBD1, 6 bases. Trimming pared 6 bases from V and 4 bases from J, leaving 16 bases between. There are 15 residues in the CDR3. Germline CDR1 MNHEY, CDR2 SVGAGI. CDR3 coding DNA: TGTGCCAGCAGCAGGGGTGTTCAGGGGAATCAGCCCCAGCATTTT. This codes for CASSRGVQGNQPQHF.

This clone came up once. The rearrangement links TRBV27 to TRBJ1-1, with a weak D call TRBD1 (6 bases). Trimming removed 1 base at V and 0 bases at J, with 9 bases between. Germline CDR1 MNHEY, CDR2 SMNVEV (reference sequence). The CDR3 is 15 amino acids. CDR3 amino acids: CASSLFQGMNTEAFF. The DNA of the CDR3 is TGTGCCAGCAGTTTATTTCAGGGGATGAACACTGAAGCTTTCTTT.

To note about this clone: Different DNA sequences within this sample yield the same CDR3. The CDR3 here is CASSPTGGTEAFF. The DNA of the CDR3 is TGTGCCAGCTCACCGACAGGGGGCACTGAAGCTTTCTTT. This chain joins TRBV18 and TRBJ1-1; 9 positions match TRBD1. V was clipped by 3 bases and J by 4 bases; unmatched bases: 0. CDR3 size: 13 residues. The V gene's germline CDR1 is KGHSH and CDR2 LQKENI. The whole variable domain, filled in from reference TRBV18 and TRBJ1-1, reads NAGVMQNPRHLVRRRGQEARLRCSPMKGHSHVYWYRQLPEEGLKFMVYLQKENIIDESGMPKERFSAEFPKEGPSILRIQQVVRGDSAAYFCASSPTGGTEAFFGQGTRLTVV.

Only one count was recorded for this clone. The CDR3 DNA reads TGTGCCAGCAGCTTAAATCTTGGGGGCGCGTTCTTC. Translating it yields CASSLNLGGAFF. The rearrangement links TRBV7-2 to TRBJ2-1; tentative D call: TRBD1 (6 bases). CDR1 is SGHTA and CDR2 is FQGNSA in the germline V gene. Trimming cost V 2 bases and J 15 bases, with 14 bases left between them. The CDR3 loop spans 12 amino acids.

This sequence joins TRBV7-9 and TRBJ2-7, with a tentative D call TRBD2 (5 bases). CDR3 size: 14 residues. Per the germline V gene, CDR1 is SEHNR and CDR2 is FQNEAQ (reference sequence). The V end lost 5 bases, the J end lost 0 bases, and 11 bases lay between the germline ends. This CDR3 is CASSASRSSYEQYF. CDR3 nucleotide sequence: TGTGCCAGCAGCGCTAGCAGGAGCTCCTACGAGCAGTACTTC.

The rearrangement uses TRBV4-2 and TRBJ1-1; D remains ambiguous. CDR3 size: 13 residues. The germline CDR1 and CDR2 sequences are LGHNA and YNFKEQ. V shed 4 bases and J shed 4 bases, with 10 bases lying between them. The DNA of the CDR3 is TGTGCCAGCAGCCTGGAGGGAGTCACTGAAGCTTTCTTT. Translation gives CASSLEGVTEAFF.

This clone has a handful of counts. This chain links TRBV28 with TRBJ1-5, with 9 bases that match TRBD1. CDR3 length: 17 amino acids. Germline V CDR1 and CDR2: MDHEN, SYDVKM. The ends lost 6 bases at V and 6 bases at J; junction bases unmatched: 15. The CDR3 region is CASSRTGVYGVGQPQHF. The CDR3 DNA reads TGTGCCAGCAGCCGGACAGGGGTTTACGGGGTTGGTCAGCCCCAGCATTTT. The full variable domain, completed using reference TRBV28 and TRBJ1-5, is DVKVTQSSRYLVKRTGEKVFLECVQDMDHENMFWYRQDPGLGLRLIYFSYDVKMKEKGDIPEGYSVSREKKERFSLILESASTNQTSMYLCASSRTGVYGVGQPQHFGDGTRLSIL.

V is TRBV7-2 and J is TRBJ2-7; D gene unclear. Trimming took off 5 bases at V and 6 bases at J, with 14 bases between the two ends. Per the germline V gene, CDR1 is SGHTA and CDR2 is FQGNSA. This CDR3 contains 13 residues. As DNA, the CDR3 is TGTGCCAGCAGCCCCTTTTCTAGTTCCGAGCAGTACTTC. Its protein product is CASSPFSSSEQYF. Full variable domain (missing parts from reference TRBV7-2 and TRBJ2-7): GAGVSQSPSNKVTEKGKDVELRCDPISGHTALYWYRQSLGQGLEFLIYFQGNSAPDKSGLPSDRFSAERTGGSVSTLTIQRTQQEDSAVYLCASSPFSSSEQYFGPGTRLTVT.

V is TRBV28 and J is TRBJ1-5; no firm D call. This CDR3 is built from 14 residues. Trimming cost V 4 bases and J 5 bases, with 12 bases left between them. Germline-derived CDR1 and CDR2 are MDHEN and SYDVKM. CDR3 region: CASSSGSGDQPQHF. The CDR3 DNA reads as TGTGCCAGCAGTTCTGGGAGCGGCGATCAGCCCCAGCATTTT. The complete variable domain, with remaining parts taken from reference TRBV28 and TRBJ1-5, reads DVKVTQSSRYLVKRTGEKVFLECVQDMDHENMFWYRQDPGLGLRLIYFSYDVKMKEKGDIPEGYSVSREKKERFSLILESASTNQTSMYLCASSSGSGDQPQHFGDGTRLSIL.

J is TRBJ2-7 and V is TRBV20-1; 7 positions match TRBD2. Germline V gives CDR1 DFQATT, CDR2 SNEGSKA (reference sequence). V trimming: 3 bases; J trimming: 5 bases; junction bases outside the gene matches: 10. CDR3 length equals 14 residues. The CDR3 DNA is TGCAGTGCTAGTGGTGCGGGAGTAATGGACGAGCAGTACTTC. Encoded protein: CSASGAGVMDEQYF.

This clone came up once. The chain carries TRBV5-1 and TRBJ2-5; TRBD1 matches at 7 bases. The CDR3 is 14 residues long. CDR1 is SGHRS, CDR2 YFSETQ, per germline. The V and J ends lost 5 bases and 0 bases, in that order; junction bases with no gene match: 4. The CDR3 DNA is TGCGCCAGCAGAGCTGGGACAGACCAAGAGACCCAGTACTTC. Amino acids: CASRAGTDQETQYF.

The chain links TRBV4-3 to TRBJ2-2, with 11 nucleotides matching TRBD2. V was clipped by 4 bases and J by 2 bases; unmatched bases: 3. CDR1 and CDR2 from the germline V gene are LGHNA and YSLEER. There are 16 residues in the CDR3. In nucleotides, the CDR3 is TGCGCCAGCAGCCCAGGGACTAGCGGAAACACCGGGGAGCTGTTTTTT. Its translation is CASSPGTSGNTGELFF.

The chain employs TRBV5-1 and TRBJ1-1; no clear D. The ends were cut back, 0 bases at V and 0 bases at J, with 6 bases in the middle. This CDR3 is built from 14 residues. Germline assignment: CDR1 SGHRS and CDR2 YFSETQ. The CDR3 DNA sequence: TGCGCCAGCAGCTTGGATGGCATGAACACTGAAGCTTTCTTT. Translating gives CASSLDGMNTEAFF.

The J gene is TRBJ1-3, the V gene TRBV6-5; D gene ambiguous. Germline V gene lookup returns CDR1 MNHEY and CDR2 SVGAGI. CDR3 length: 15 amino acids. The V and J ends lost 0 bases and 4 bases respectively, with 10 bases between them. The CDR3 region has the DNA TGTGCCAGCAGTTACTCGGCAGGATTAGGAAACACCATATATTTT. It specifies CASSYSAGLGNTIYF.

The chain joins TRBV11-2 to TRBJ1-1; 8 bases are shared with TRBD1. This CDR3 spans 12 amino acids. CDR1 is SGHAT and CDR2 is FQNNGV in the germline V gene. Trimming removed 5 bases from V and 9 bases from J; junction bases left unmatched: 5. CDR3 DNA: TGTGCCAGCAGCCCGCGGACAGGGCAAGCTTTCTTT. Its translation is CASSPRTGQAFF.

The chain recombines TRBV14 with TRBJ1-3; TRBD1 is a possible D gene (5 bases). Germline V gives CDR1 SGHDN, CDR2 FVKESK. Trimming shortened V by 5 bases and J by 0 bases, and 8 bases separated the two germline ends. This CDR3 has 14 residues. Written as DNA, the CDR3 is TGTGCCAGCAGCAGGGGCTTCTCTGGAAACACCATATATTTT. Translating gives CASSRGFSGNTIYF.

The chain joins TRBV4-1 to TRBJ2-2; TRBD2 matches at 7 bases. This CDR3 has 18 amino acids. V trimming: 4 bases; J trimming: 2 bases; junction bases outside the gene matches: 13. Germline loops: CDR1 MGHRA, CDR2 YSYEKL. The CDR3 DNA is TGCGCCAGCAGCCTAATCGCCGGGAGGACGGTTAACACCGGGGAGCTGTTTTTT. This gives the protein CASSLIAGRTVNTGELFF.

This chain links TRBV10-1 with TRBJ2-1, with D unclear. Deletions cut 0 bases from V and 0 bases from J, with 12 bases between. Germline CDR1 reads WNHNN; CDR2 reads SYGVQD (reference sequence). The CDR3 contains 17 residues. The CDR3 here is CASSESMATSSYNEQFF. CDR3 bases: TGCGCCAGCAGTGAGTCGATGGCAACAAGCTCCTACAATGAGCAGTTCTTC.